The 19 T cell receptor beta chains below all came from one sample that was sequenced in a study of blood T cell repertoires in COVID-19. Clones were read by immunoSEQ multiplex PCR, and TCRdb kept only the in-frame ones, dropping some. The sample holds about 140,000 clones, 88% seen once. Sequencing was performed on peripheral blood. Source of these receptors: a man in his 70s with acute or convalescent COVID-19.

V gene TRBV4-1 combines with J gene TRBJ2-3, with D possibly TRBD2 on 5 matching bases. The V gene's germline CDR1 is MGHRA and CDR2 YSYEKL. The CDR3 runs to 14 residues. Between the trimmed V and J ends, which lost 5 bases and 7 bases, there was a span of 16 bases. The CDR3 DNA reads TGCGCCAGCAGCTCTCGTCCCCCGGGATATACGCAGTATTTT. It specifies CASSSRPPGYTQYF.

This rearrangement joins TRBV2 to TRBJ2-7; 11 positions match TRBD2. J lost 3 bases, V lost 7 bases, and 5 bases had no gene match. The CDR3 has 14 residues. The germline V gene encodes CDR1 SNHLY and CDR2 FYNNEI. The CDR3 bases are TGTGCCAGCAAGACTAGCGGGGCATACTACGAGCAGTACTTC. Its protein is CASKTSGAYYEQYF. The variable domain in full, completed from reference TRBV2 and TRBJ2-7, reads EPEVTQTPSHQVTQMGQEVILRCVPISNHLYFYWYRQILGQKVEFLVSFYNNEISEKSEIFDDQFSVERPDGSNFTLKIRSTKLEDSAMYFCASKTSGAYYEQYFGPGTRLTVT.

V gene TRBV28 combines with J gene TRBJ1-2; maybe TRBD1 (5 bases). The length of the CDR3 is 14 residues. Germline V gives CDR1 MDHEN, CDR2 SYDVKM. The V end was cut by 6 bases, the J end by 5 bases, with 16 bases between. In DNA form, the CDR3 reads TGTGCCAGCAGCGGGGAAGGGACTGGGTATGGCTACACCTTC. Protein sequence: CASSGEGTGYGYTF.

The V and J genes are TRBV5-1 and TRBJ2-2; D might be TRBD1 (5 bases). Germline V gives CDR1 SGHRS, CDR2 YFSETQ. The V end lost 4 bases, the J end lost 5 bases, and 18 bases lay between the germline ends. The CDR3 is 16 residues long. CDR3 amino acids: CASSAQDTRGTGELFF. In nucleotides, the CDR3 is TGCGCCAGCAGCGCCCAGGACACCCGAGGAACCGGGGAGCTGTTTTTT.

CDR3 sequence: CASSQDYLQRNTIYF. DNA for the CDR3: TGTGCCAGCAGCCAAGACTACCTCCAACGAAACACCATATATTTT. The chain employs TRBV3-1 (or the pseudogene TRBV3-2) and TRBJ1-3, with D uncertain. The CDR3 loop spans 15 amino acids. In germline, CDR1 is LGHDT, CDR2 YNNKEL (reference sequence). Trimming took 0 bases from V and 5 from J, leaving 11 bases between them.

V is TRBV7-8 and J is TRBJ1-6; the match to TRBD1 covers 8 bases. Per the germline V gene, CDR1 is SGHVS and CDR2 is FQNEAQ. V gave up 5 bases and J gave up 7 bases; unmatched junction bases: 7. The CDR3 loop spans 15 amino acids. The CDR3 sequence is CASSTRTGSNSPLHF. The CDR3 nucleotides are TGTGCCAGCAGCACCCGGACAGGGAGCAATTCACCCCTCCACTTT.

The chain recombines TRBV15 with TRBJ2-1, with 11 nucleotides matching TRBD2. This CDR3 spans 16 amino acids. Trimming removed 5 bases from V and 6 bases from J; junction bases left unmatched: 9. CDR1 and CDR2 from the germline V gene are LNHNV and YYDKDF (reference sequence). The CDR3, as DNA: TGTGCCACCAGCGGGGGACTAGCGGTTGAAATCAATGAGCAGTTCTTC. Translated: CATSGGLAVEINEQFF. Supplemented by reference TRBV15 and TRBJ2-1, the full variable domain reads DAMVIQNPRYQVTQFGKPVTLSCSQTLNHNVMYWYQQKSSQAPKLLFHYYDKDFNNEADTPDNFQSRRPNTSFCFLDIRSPGLGDTAMYLCATSGGLAVEINEQFFGPGTRLTVL.

This rearrangement joins TRBV19 to TRBJ1-4, with 7 bases aligning to TRBD1. Trimming cost V 4 bases and J 8 bases; bases outside gene matches: 4. The germline V gene encodes CDR1 LNHDA and CDR2 SQIVND (reference sequence). This CDR3 region has 13 residues. CDR3 sequence reads: CASSTGGREKLFF. DNA of the CDR3: TGTGCCAGTAGTACAGGGGGAAGGGAAAAACTGTTTTTT.

The CDR3 region is CASSQGVSTVASTDTQYF. The CDR3 nucleotides are TGTGCCAGCAGCCAGGGCGTCTCGACTGTGGCTAGCACAGATACGCAGTATTTT. The chain is built from TRBV7-9 and TRBJ2-3; D may be TRBD1 (5 bases). This CDR3 is 18 amino acids long. V was cut by 5 bases and J by 0 bases, with 21 bases left in between. Germline V gives CDR1 SEHNR, CDR2 FQNEAQ (reference sequence).

The V call is TRBV3-1 (or the pseudogene TRBV3-2), the J call TRBJ1-5; TRBD1 is a possible D gene (5 bases). CDR1 is LGHDT, CDR2 YNNKEL, per germline (reference sequence). Trimming shortened V by 0 bases and J by 7 bases, and 13 bases separated the two germline ends. This CDR3 comprises 15 residues. As DNA, the CDR3 is TGTGCCAGCAGCCAAGATTGGGGAAGGGGCCAGCCCCAGCATTTT. It translates to CASSQDWGRGQPQHF.

V and J are TRBV2 and TRBJ1-3; D is unclear. With 4 bases removed from V and 0 bases from J, the gap between germline ends came to 10 bases. Germline CDR1 and CDR2: SNHLY and FYNNEI. The CDR3 runs 15 residues. CDR3 sequence reads: CASSVEGISGNTIYF. The CDR3 region has the DNA TGTGCCAGCAGTGTTGAGGGAATCTCTGGAAACACCATATATTTT.

The V and J genes are TRBV11-2 and TRBJ2-2; 8 bases map to TRBD1. This CDR3 has 19 residues. CDR1 and CDR2 (germline): SGHAT, FQNNGV. The V segment lost 5 bases and the J segment 2 bases; nucleotides outside the gene matches: 16. The CDR3 DNA reads as TGTGCCAGCAGCCCCCGACAAAAAACCGGGACAGGTAACACCGGGGAGCTGTTTTTT. It is translated as CASSPRQKTGTGNTGELFF. The complete variable domain, with remaining parts taken from reference TRBV11-2 and TRBJ2-2, reads EAGVAQSPRYKIIEKRQSVAFWCNPISGHATLYWYQQILGQGPKLLIQFQNNGVVDDSQLPKDRFSAERLKGVDSTLKIQPAKLEDSAVYLCASSPRQKTGTGNTGELFFGEGSRLTVL.

The genes are TRBV5-1 and TRBJ2-7; D is perhaps TRBD1 (5 bases). V lost 3 bases to trimming and J lost 3 bases, with 10 bases between them. CDR1 SGHRS and CDR2 YFSETQ come from the germline V gene. The CDR3 contains 13 residues. The CDR3: CASSSTTDYEQYF. The CDR3 DNA reads TGCGCCAGCAGCTCCACGACAGACTACGAGCAGTACTTC. Full variable domain (rest looked up from reference TRBV5-1 and TRBJ2-7): KAGVTQTPRYLIKTRGQQVTLSCSPISGHRSVSWYQQTPGQGLQFLFEYFSETQRNKGNFPGRFSGRQFSNSRSEMNVSTLELGDSALYLCASSSTTDYEQYFGPGTRLTVT.

J is TRBJ1-5 and V is TRBV30, with a tentative D call TRBD1 (5 bases). The CDR3 consists of 15 residues. The germline V and J ends were trimmed by 0 bases and 4 bases, with 13 bases remaining between them. The germline CDR1 and CDR2 sequences are GTSNPN and SVGIG (reference sequence). The CDR3 protein is CAWSVYGTGNQPQHF. The CDR3 DNA follows: TGTGCCTGGAGTGTTTATGGAACAGGAAATCAGCCCCAGCATTTT.

The chain links TRBV12-3 or TRBV12-4 to TRBJ1-2; 8 bases match TRBD1. V trimming: 6 bases; J trimming: 7 bases; junction bases outside the gene matches: 7. The CDR3 has 13 amino acids. The CDR3 nucleotides read TGTGCCAGCAGCAGGACAGGGATTCCTGGCTACACCTTC. It yields the protein CASSRTGIPGYTF.

The gene calls are TRBV7-9 and TRBJ1-2; D uncertain. V lost 2 bases, J lost 8 bases, and 12 bases lay in between. The CDR3 contains 13 residues. CDR1 SEHNR and CDR2 FQNEAQ come from the germline V gene (reference sequence). The CDR3 DNA reads TGTGCCAGCAGCTTATCCGCTTCTACGGGCTACACCTTC. Protein: CASSLSASTGYTF.

This chain uses TRBV2 with TRBJ2-2, with D unresolved. Trimming took 8 bases from V and 1 from J, leaving 11 bases between them. The CDR3 totals 14 residues. Germline loops: CDR1 SNHLY, CDR2 FYNNEI. The CDR3 here is CASVPERNTGELFF. In DNA form, the CDR3 reads TGTGCCAGCGTTCCCGAGCGGAACACCGGGGAGCTGTTTTTT. Full variable domain (outside the CDR3, taken from reference TRBV2 and TRBJ2-2): EPEVTQTPSHQVTQMGQEVILRCVPISNHLYFYWYRQILGQKVEFLVSFYNNEISEKSEIFDDQFSVERPDGSNFTLKIRSTKLEDSAMYFCASVPERNTGELFFGEGSRLTVL.

This clone occurred once. The chain carries TRBV27 and TRBJ1-2; TRBD1 is a possible D gene (5 bases). V was trimmed by 2 bases and J by 4 bases, leaving 8 bases between them. The length of the CDR3 is 13 residues. Germline CDR1 is MNHEY and CDR2 is SMNVEV (reference sequence). The CDR3 DNA sequence: TGTGCCAGCAGTTTAATCGGGGGCTATGGCTACACCTTC. As protein: CASSLIGGYGYTF.

The rearrangement uses TRBV28 and TRBJ2-7; possible D gene TRBD1, 6 bases. V was clipped by 5 bases and J by 6 bases, with 14 bases between them. The V gene's germline CDR1 is MDHEN and CDR2 SYDVKM. This CDR3 region has 13 residues. The CDR3, as DNA: TGTGCCAGCAGTCAACCTTTAGGGGGCGAGCAGTACTTC. Residues: CASSQPLGGEQYF.